The 18 T cell receptor beta chains in this list originate from one sample, sequenced in a study of control samples from healthy donors and cancer patients. The protocol was immunoSEQ multiplex PCR, while the TCRdb copy is restricted to in-frame clones and leaves out a portion. This sample has some 130,000 clones; around 92% occur once, and the top ten carry roughly 2.1%. The sample taken for sequencing was blood. Receptors were obtained from a woman aged 50 to 60 in good health.

The chain couples TRBV27 to TRBJ1-4; 9 positions agree with TRBD1. CDR1 MNHEY and CDR2 SMNVEV come from the germline V gene (reference sequence). The CDR3 contains 16 residues. With 3 bases clipped from V and 0 bases from J, the junction kept 2 bases outside the gene matches. The CDR3 here is CASSLDRGPTNEKLFF. The CDR3 DNA reads TGTGCCAGCAGTTTGGACAGGGGACCAACTAATGAAAAACTGTTTTTT. Variable domain in full (rest from reference TRBV27 and TRBJ1-4): EAQVTQNPRYLITVTGKKLTVTCSQNMNHEYMSWYRQDPGLGLRQIYYSMNVEVTDKGDVPEGYKVSRKEKRNFPLILESPSPNQTSLYFCASSLDRGPTNEKLFFGSGTQLSVL.

V gene TRBV20-1 combines with J gene TRBJ2-1, with D uncertain. The CDR3 runs to 11 residues. The germline V and J ends were trimmed by 2 bases and 1 base, with 0 bases remaining between them. The germline gives CDR1 DFQATT, CDR2 SNEGSKA (reference sequence). The CDR3 coding sequence is TGCAGTGCTAGATCCTACAATGAGCAGTTCTTC. Amino acid sequence: CSARSYNEQFF.

V is TRBV5-1 and J is TRBJ2-1, with TRBD2 matching 8 bases. Germline loops: CDR1 SGHRS, CDR2 YFSETQ. This CDR3 has 16 residues. V was clipped by 4 bases and J by 5 bases; unmatched bases: 11. CDR3: CASSETSGWTNNEQFF. As DNA, the CDR3 is TGCGCCAGCAGCGAAACTAGCGGATGGACAAACAATGAGCAGTTCTTC.

The genes are TRBV6-5 and TRBJ2-2, with 7 bases aligning to TRBD2. The germline V gene has CDR1 MNHEY and CDR2 SVGAGI. The CDR3 sequence is 15 residues long. J lost 6 bases, V lost 0 bases, and 4 bases had no gene match. The chain's CDR3 is CASSYSIGRAGELFF. In DNA form, the CDR3 reads TGTGCCAGCAGTTACTCGATTGGGAGGGCCGGGGAGCTGTTTTTT.

The chain couples TRBV2 to TRBJ1-2; no clear D. CDR3 size: 10 residues. Germline values: CDR1 SNHLY, CDR2 FYNNEI. The V and J ends lost 6 bases and 8 bases respectively, with 7 bases between them. The CDR3 reads CASRYKGYTF. CDR3 coding DNA: TGTGCCAGCAGATACAAGGGCTACACCTTC. The full variable domain, its missing parts supplied by reference TRBV2 and TRBJ1-2, is EPEVTQTPSHQVTQMGQEVILRCVPISNHLYFYWYRQILGQKVEFLVSFYNNEISEKSEIFDDQFSVERPDGSNFTLKIRSTKLEDSAMYFCASRYKGYTFGSGTRLTVV.

The CDR3 sequence is CASSTATIFAGELFF. The CDR3 nucleotides read TGTGCCAGCAGCACCGCTACGATCTTTGCCGGGGAGCTGTTTTTT. The chain recombines TRBV7-9 with TRBJ2-2; D uncertain. The CDR3 length is 15 residues. V gave up 5 bases and J gave up 6 bases, with 16 bases separating them. CDR1 is SEHNR and CDR2 is FQNEAQ in the germline V gene (reference sequence).

The CDR3: CASSLAGGLNYGYTF. CDR3 DNA: TGTGCCAGCAGCTTAGCGGGTGGTTTAAACTATGGCTACACCTTC. The gene calls are TRBV7-8 and TRBJ1-2; D is unclear. From germline, CDR1 is SGHVS and CDR2 FQNEAQ. The germline V and J ends were trimmed by 0 bases and 2 bases, with 10 bases remaining between them. CDR3 size: 15 residues.

This clone was found a few times. CDR3 residues: CASSTIRSRGRGSPLHF. The CDR3, as DNA: TGTGCCAGCAGCACCATTCGCTCGCGGGGGCGGGGTTCACCCCTCCACTTT. The chain has TRBV11-2 and TRBJ1-6; maybe TRBD1 (6 bases). This CDR3 region has 17 residues. In germline, CDR1 is SGHAT, CDR2 FQNNGV. Trimming stripped 5 bases from V and 9 bases from J, with 23 bases between.

This clone is a singleton in its sample. The CDR3 loop is CASLTPPTNSPLHF. The CDR3 DNA follows: TGTGCCAGCTTGACTCCCCCTACTAATTCACCCCTCCACTTT. The chain uses TRBV2 and TRBJ1-6; D unclear. The CDR3 spans 14 residues. Trimming removed 8 bases at V and 6 bases at J, with 14 bases between. Germline CDR1 SNHLY, CDR2 FYNNEI.

The rearrangement links TRBV19 to TRBJ1-2, with D perhaps TRBD1 (6 bases). The CDR3 consists of 15 residues. Trimming removed 7 bases from V and 2 bases from J, with 17 bases in between. Germline lookup yields CDR1 LNHDA and CDR2 SQIVND (reference sequence). This CDR3 is CASNSKEQGNYGYTF. The DNA of the CDR3 is TGTGCCAGTAATTCAAAGGAACAGGGAAACTATGGCTACACCTTC.

This chain connects TRBV2 to TRBJ1-3; D unresolved. This CDR3 has 13 residues. From germline, CDR1 is SNHLY and CDR2 FYNNEI. The V gene lost 3 bases and the J gene lost 4 bases, with 7 bases spanning the gap. This CDR3 reads CASSEGRGNTIYF. The CDR3 coding sequence is TGTGCCAGCAGTGAGGGTCGAGGAAACACCATATATTTT.

This clone was observed once. The chain is built from TRBV28 and TRBJ1-2; no clear D gene. Germline values: CDR1 MDHEN, CDR2 SYDVKM. The CDR3 has 11 amino acids. The V end lost 6 bases, the J end lost 6 bases, and 8 bases lay between the germline ends. The CDR3 nucleotides are TGTGCCAGCAGCCCCAGGAATGGCTACACCTTC. Amino acid sequence: CASSPRNGYTF.

This sequence joins TRBV5-4 and TRBJ1-1; no definite D call. Germline-derived CDR1 and CDR2 are SGHNT and YYREEE (reference sequence). The length of the CDR3 is 15 residues. The V end lost 5 bases, the J end lost 1 base, and 15 bases lay between the germline ends. The CDR3 DNA follows: TGTGCCAGCAGTCCTTCCGGGTGGCGGAACACTGAAGCTTTCTTT. Translation gives CASSPSGWRNTEAFF.

The genes are TRBV30 and TRBJ2-2; D call uncertain. The germline gives CDR1 GTSNPN, CDR2 SVGIG (reference sequence). The V end lost 0 bases, the J end lost 4 bases, and 9 bases lay between the germline ends. The CDR3 has 14 amino acids. The CDR3 region has the DNA TGTGCCTGGAGTGTAGGATTGGGCACCGGGGAGCTGTTTTTT. Protein: CAWSVGLGTGELFF.

The gene calls are TRBV3-1 (or the pseudogene TRBV3-2) and TRBJ2-5; tentative D call: TRBD2 (6 bases). With 4 bases removed from V and 2 bases from J, the gap between germline ends came to 14 bases. The CDR3 runs 15 residues. Per germline, CDR1 LGHDT and CDR2 YNNKEL (reference sequence). For the CDR3, the DNA is TGTGCCAGCAGCCCGACCGGGACTCCACAAGAGACCCAGTACTTC. This gives the protein CASSPTGTPQETQYF.

The chain recombines TRBV5-1 with TRBJ1-4; 7 bases are shared with TRBD1. Germline V gene lookup returns CDR1 SGHRS and CDR2 YFSETQ. The CDR3 has 14 amino acids. The V and J ends lost 2 bases and 7 bases, in that order; junction bases with no gene match: 5. The CDR3 is CASSLKTGSEKLFF. Here the CDR3 DNA reads TGCGCCAGCAGCTTAAAGACAGGGAGTGAAAAACTGTTTTTT.

The V call is TRBV5-1, the J call TRBJ2-7; 9 nucleotides match TRBD1. This CDR3 spans 16 amino acids. Germline CDR1 and CDR2: SGHRS and YFSETQ. J was trimmed by 6 bases and V by 4 bases; bases with no gene match: 14. CDR3 DNA sequence: TGCGCCAGCAGCGGGAGGACAGGGGCCTTATCCGGCGAGCAGTACTTC. It codes for CASSGRTGALSGEQYF.

This clone is a singleton in its sample. This chain joins TRBV28 and TRBJ2-1; 7 bases are a match to TRBD2. Germline-derived CDR1 and CDR2 are MDHEN and SYDVKM. Trimming took 10 bases from V and 0 from J; bases not matched to a gene: 12. CDR3 length: 16 residues. The CDR3 region is CATESLAASSYNEQFF. The DNA for the CDR3 is TGTGCCACCGAGTCGCTAGCGGCGAGCTCCTACAATGAGCAGTTCTTC.